Following are 12 T cell receptor beta chains from one sample sequenced in a study of control samples from healthy donors and cancer patients. TCRdb's table, derived via immunoSEQ multiplex PCR, lists solely in-frame clones and lacks some. This sample has approximately 170,000 clones, with over 85% found just once. What was sequenced was blood. These receptor sequences come from a woman in her sixties in good health.

This clone was recorded once. The CDR3 DNA is TGTGCCAGCAGTTACTCGGGACAGCCGAACACTGAAGCTTTCTTT. Protein product: CASSYSGQPNTEAFF. The chain recombines TRBV6-5 with TRBJ1-1; 7 bases are shared with TRBD1. The length of the CDR3 is 15 residues. Trimming took 0 bases from V and 1 from J; bases not matched to a gene: 2. Germline CDR1 MNHEY, CDR2 SVGAGI.

The chain joins TRBV7-2 to TRBJ1-1; D not certain. The germline V gene encodes CDR1 SGHTA and CDR2 FQGNSA. This CDR3 region has 16 residues. Trimming cost V 1 base and J 2 bases, with 14 bases left between them. CDR3: CASSLGVTTLNTEAFF. The CDR3 coding sequence is TGTGCCAGCAGCTTAGGGGTGACAACCCTAAACACTGAAGCTTTCTTT.

The chain combines TRBV7-9 with TRBJ1-6, with 7 bases aligning to TRBD1. The V gene end was trimmed by 11 bases and the J gene end by 6 bases; junction bases not matched to a gene: 13. This CDR3 has 15 residues. Germline V lookup: CDR1 SEHNR, CDR2 FQNEAQ (reference sequence). CDR3 loop: CAFLELGQTNSPLHF. CDR3 coding DNA: TGTGCCTTCCTCGAACTGGGACAGACTAATTCACCCCTCCACTTT.

The J gene is TRBJ1-3, the V gene TRBV19; D gene uncertain. The CDR3 consists of 14 residues. Germline CDR1 is LNHDA and CDR2 is SQIVND (reference sequence). V shed 4 bases and J shed 0 bases, with 7 bases lying between them. The CDR3 loop reads CASSTGSSGNTIYF. CDR3 in DNA: TGTGCCAGTAGTACGGGCTCCTCTGGAAACACCATATATTTT.

The chain combines TRBV29-1 with TRBJ2-1; D possibly corresponds to TRBD2 (5 bases). Per germline, CDR1 SQVTM and CDR2 ANQGSEA. The V gene lost 6 bases and the J gene lost 0 bases, with 12 bases spanning the gap. This CDR3 is built from 14 residues. CDR3 coding DNA: TGCAGCGTGGGTACTGGGAGCTCCTACAATGAGCAGTTCTTC. Protein sequence: CSVGTGSSYNEQFF.

V gene TRBV9 combines with J gene TRBJ1-3, with 7 bases matching TRBD1. The germline V gene has CDR1 SGDLS and CDR2 YYNGEE. The CDR3 loop spans 16 amino acids. V shed 2 bases and J 3 bases; nucleotides not matched to a gene: 8. CDR3 bases: TGTGCCAGCAGCGTCACCGACAGGGTTATTGGAAACACCATATATTTT. Amino acid sequence: CASSVTDRVIGNTIYF. Using reference TRBV9 and TRBJ1-3 for the parts outside the CDR3, the full variable domain is DSGVTQTPKHLITATGQRVTLRCSPRSGDLSVYWYQQSLDQGLQFLIQYYNGEERAKGNILERFSAQQFPDLHSELNLSSLELGDSALYFCASSVTDRVIGNTIYFGEGSWLTVV.

CDR3 in amino acids: CASSESSGGGGTTDTQYF. DNA for the CDR3: TGTGCCAGCAGTGAATCCTCAGGTGGCGGGGGGACGACAGATACGCAGTATTTT. The chain carries TRBV6-4 and TRBJ2-3; 8 positions match TRBD2. Losses at the gene ends were 3 bases for V and 3 bases for J; bases not matched to a gene: 14. This CDR3 comprises 18 residues. Per the germline V gene, CDR1 is MRHNA and CDR2 is SNTAGT.

The rearrangement links TRBV2 to TRBJ1-5, with D uncertain. Germline CDR1 and CDR2: SNHLY and FYNNEI. The CDR3 loop spans 13 amino acids. Trimming shortened V by 1 base and J by 4 bases, and 5 bases separated the two germline ends. The chain's CDR3 is CASSEGENQPQHF. The CDR3 nucleotides are TGTGCCAGCAGTGAAGGGGAGAATCAGCCCCAGCATTTT. Filled out from reference TRBV2 and TRBJ1-5, the complete variable domain reads EPEVTQTPSHQVTQMGQEVILRCVPISNHLYFYWYRQILGQKVEFLVSFYNNEISEKSEIFDDQFSVERPDGSNFTLKIRSTKLEDSAMYFCASSEGENQPQHFGDGTRLSIL.

The gene calls are TRBV19 and TRBJ1-2; D uncertain. Trimming left V 5 bases short and J 4 bases short, with 14 bases between. The germline CDR1 and CDR2 sequences are LNHDA and SQIVND (reference sequence). The CDR3 has 14 residues. In DNA form, the CDR3 reads TGTGCCAGTAGTCCCGTCGGCATTGGCTATGGCTACACCTTC. The encoded protein is CASSPVGIGYGYTF.

The chain couples TRBV29-1 to TRBJ1-5; D uncertain. V was pared by 5 bases and J by 6 bases, with 8 bases between. The germline gives CDR1 SQVTM, CDR2 ANQGSEA. The CDR3 covers 11 residues. The CDR3 DNA reads as TGCAGCGTTCCATTGAGTCAGCCCCAGCATTTT. Translation gives CSVPLSQPQHF.

The chain recombines TRBV4-3 with TRBJ2-7; a possible D gene is TRBD1 (6 bases). Germline V lookup: CDR1 LGHNA, CDR2 YSLEER. V was shortened by 4 bases and J by 10 bases, with 23 bases between the two germline ends. This CDR3 spans 15 amino acids. Here the CDR3 reads CASSPQRGGGWDQYF. The CDR3 region has the DNA TGCGCCAGCAGCCCCCAGAGGGGTGGGGGCTGGGATCAGTACTTC.

The CDR3 DNA sequence: TGTGCCAGTAGTACCGCCGGGGGGCCCTACAATGAGCAGTTCTTC. Translation gives CASSTAGGPYNEQFF. The chain carries TRBV19 and TRBJ2-1, with D tentatively TRBD2 (7 bases). The CDR3 consists of 15 residues. Germline V CDR1 and CDR2: LNHDA, SQIVND (reference sequence). V lost 4 bases and J lost 2, with 12 bases in between.